This T cell receptor beta chain is drawn from a study of long-term antiretroviral therapy in people with HIV. With survey level as its setting, the immunoSEQ assay was v3.0. Clones were read by immunoSEQ multiplex PCR, and TCRdb kept only the in-frame ones, dropping some. The sample shows 20,000 to 30,000 clones, 70% to 85% of them seen only once. Germline lookup yields CDR1 SGHNT and CDR2 YENEEA. V lost 5 bases and J lost 6; bases outside the gene matches: 17. CDR3 length equals 18 residues. J is TRBJ2-2 and V is TRBV11-3, with 8 positions matching TRBD2. The receptor comes from a woman aged 40 to 49 with HIV. Sequencing was performed on unsorted PBMCs, taken 1.2 years after starting antiretroviral therapy. Here the CDR3 DNA reads TGTGCCAGCAGCGCTAGAACAGAAGCGGGAGTACGAGCCGGGGAGCTGTTTTTT. Protein: CASSARTEAGVRAGELFF.